What follows are 28 T cell receptor beta chains derived from one specimen sequenced in a study of a mutant IDH1 vaccine in newly diagnosed glioma. No cognate antigen is known for these TCRs. As for time point: week 23, last vaccination. What each vaccine dose contained was 300 ug of mutant IDH1 20-mer peptide, accompanied by topical imiquimod. Clones were sequenced by immunoSEQ multiplex PCR, and TCRdb holds only the in-frame ones, with some missing. The table records 88,000 or so clones, approximately 85% of them present only once. The material was PBMCs, obtained from a glioma patient whose treatment included an IDH1 peptide vaccine. Receptor source: a man under 40 with glioma. Some clones in this sample may be carry-over from other donors' samples.

The chain has TRBV27 and TRBJ1-4; unclear D gene. Per germline, CDR1 MNHEY and CDR2 SMNVEV (reference sequence). V lost 3 bases, J lost 5 bases, and 7 bases lay in between. The CDR3 loop spans 13 amino acids. The CDR3 here is CASSFVDNEKLFF. DNA for the CDR3: TGTGCCAGCAGTTTCGTAGACAATGAAAAACTGTTTTTT. The full variable domain, rest sourced from reference TRBV27 and TRBJ1-4, is EAQVTQNPRYLITVTGKKLTVTCSQNMNHEYMSWYRQDPGLGLRQIYYSMNVEVTDKGDVPEGYKVSRKEKRNFPLILESPSPNQTSLYFCASSFVDNEKLFFGSGTQLSVL.

The J gene is TRBJ2-7, the V gene TRBV10-3; D is ambiguous. The CDR3 is 15 amino acids. Between the trimmed V and J ends, which lost 0 bases and 2 bases, there was a span of 11 bases. CDR1 and CDR2 from the germline V gene are ENHRY and SYGVKD. CDR3: CAISESRQRTYEQYF. DNA of the CDR3: TGTGCCATCAGTGAGTCCCGCCAGCGAACCTACGAGCAGTACTTC.

The CDR3 loop is CASRGTDQETQYF. CDR3 sequence (DNA): TGTGCCAGCAGAGGGACGGACCAAGAGACCCAGTACTTC. The chain links TRBV2 to TRBJ2-5; D might be TRBD1 or TRBD2, each matching 5 bases. This CDR3 spans 13 amino acids. The V and J ends lost 6 bases and 0 bases respectively, with 8 bases between them. In germline, CDR1 is SNHLY, CDR2 FYNNEI.

The chain combines TRBV19 with TRBJ1-1; D perhaps matches TRBD1 (5 bases). Germline assignment: CDR1 LNHDA and CDR2 SQIVND (reference sequence). V shed 5 bases and J shed 4 bases, with 14 bases lying between them. This CDR3 is 14 amino acids long. The CDR3 nucleotides read TGTGCCAGTAGTCTCCGACTCGGGGGCACTGAAGCTTTCTTT. It yields the protein CASSLRLGGTEAFF. Based on the CDR3 plus reference TRBV19 and TRBJ1-1, the full variable domain is DGGITQSPKYLFRKEGQNVTLSCEQNLNHDAMYWYRQDPGQGLRLIYYSQIVNDFQKGDIAEGYSVSREKKESFPLTVTSAQKNPTAFYLCASSLRLGGTEAFFGQGTRLTVV.

The rearrangement links TRBV4-3 to TRBJ1-3; 7 nucleotides match TRBD1. V was clipped by 2 bases and J by 4 bases; unmatched bases: 5. The CDR3 consists of 15 residues. CDR1 and CDR2 from the germline V gene are LGHNA and YSLEER. CDR3 DNA sequence: TGCGCCAGCAGCCAACAGACAGGGCCCGGAAACACCATATATTTT. Amino acid sequence: CASSQQTGPGNTIYF.

V and J are TRBV10-3 and TRBJ2-2; D call uncertain. Trimming shortened V by 8 bases and J by 5 bases, and 15 bases separated the two germline ends. Germline CDR1 is ENHRY and CDR2 is SYGVKD. The CDR3 totals 14 residues. CDR3 sequence: CAIRTESTTGELFF. The CDR3 DNA reads as TGTGCCATCCGGACGGAGTCTACTACCGGGGAGCTGTTTTTT.

The genes are TRBV6-1 and TRBJ1-2; D is perhaps TRBD1 (5 bases). Germline CDR1 reads MNHNS; CDR2 reads SASEGT. The V end was cut by 3 bases, the J end by 4 bases, with 15 bases between. The CDR3 loop spans 15 amino acids. The CDR3 DNA reads as TGTGCCAGCAGTGATGGAGGAGGGGAAATCTATGGCTACACCTTC. This codes for CASSDGGGEIYGYTF.

The chain carries TRBV7-7 and TRBJ2-5; 7 positions match TRBD1. The CDR3 extends over 14 amino acids. V dropped 5 bases and J dropped 7; count of bases not matched to a gene: 10. Germline V CDR1 and CDR2: SSHAT, FNYEAQ (reference sequence). The CDR3 bases are TGTGCCAGCAGCGTGAACCAGGGGGTTGGGACCCAGTACTTC. It yields the protein CASSVNQGVGTQYF.

The chain uses TRBV5-4 and TRBJ2-1, with 10 bases that match TRBD2. The CDR3 is made up of 13 amino acids. Looked up from germline, CDR1 is SGHNT and CDR2 is YYREEE (reference sequence). J gave up 12 bases and V 4 bases, and 7 bases lay outside the gene matches. Here the CDR3 reads CASSGLAGVGQFF. The CDR3 region has the DNA TGTGCCAGCAGCGGTCTAGCGGGAGTGGGGCAGTTCTTC.

The V and J genes are TRBV7-9 and TRBJ1-1; TRBD1 aligns across 8 bases. Germline assignment: CDR1 SEHNR and CDR2 FQNEAQ (reference sequence). With V trimmed by 5 bases and J by 11 bases, 13 bases remained unmatched. This CDR3 is built from 14 residues. The CDR3 DNA is TGTGCCAGCAGCCCTCAGGGGGCCTCGGTTGCTGCTTTCTTT. Translating gives CASSPQGASVAAFF.

The chain recombines TRBV18 with TRBJ2-1; 10 positions match TRBD2. Trimming removed 2 bases from V and 5 bases from J; junction bases left unmatched: 3. This CDR3 spans 15 amino acids. Germline V gene data show CDR1 as KGHSH and CDR2 as LQKENI. Here the CDR3 DNA reads TGTGCCAGCTCACCAGGGCTAGCGGGAGACAATGAGCAGTTCTTC. It translates to CASSPGLAGDNEQFF. The entire variable domain, with the rest obtained from reference TRBV18 and TRBJ2-1, is as follows: NAGVMQNPRHLVRRRGQEARLRCSPMKGHSHVYWYRQLPEEGLKFMVYLQKENIIDESGMPKERFSAEFPKEGPSILRIQQVVRGDSAAYFCASSPGLAGDNEQFFGPGTRLTVL.

The V and J genes are TRBV7-8 and TRBJ1-1; possible D gene TRBD1, 6 bases. The V and J ends lost 2 bases and 7 bases respectively, with 14 bases between them. Germline loops: CDR1 SGHVS, CDR2 FQNEAQ. The CDR3 is made up of 14 amino acids. The CDR3 reads CASSLRQGIGEAFF. As DNA, the CDR3 is TGTGCCAGCAGCTTAAGGCAGGGGATCGGTGAAGCTTTCTTT. Full variable domain (outside the CDR3, taken from reference TRBV7-8 and TRBJ1-1): GAGVSQSPRYKVAKRGQDVALRCDPISGHVSLFWYQQALGQGPEFLTYFQNEAQLDKSGLPSDRFFAERPEGSVSTLKIQRTQQEDSAVYLCASSLRQGIGEAFFGQGTRLTVV.

The chain recombines TRBV18 with TRBJ2-2, with D perhaps matching TRBD1 (5 bases). The CDR3 consists of 16 residues. The V end lost 3 bases, the J end lost 0 bases, and 11 bases lay between the germline ends. Germline CDR1 KGHSH, CDR2 LQKENI. CDR3 loop: CASSPRTDTNTGELFF. CDR3 coding DNA: TGTGCCAGCTCACCGAGGACGGACACGAACACCGGGGAGCTGTTTTTT.

The gene calls are TRBV7-9 and TRBJ2-7; either TRBD1 or TRBD2 may fit D (5 bases each). Germline assignment: CDR1 SEHNR and CDR2 FQNEAQ (reference sequence). V was clipped by 5 bases and J by 6 bases, with 17 bases between them. CDR3 length: 14 amino acids. This chain's CDR3 is CASSPLGDSGEQYF. CDR3 in DNA: TGTGCCAGCAGCCCACTGGGGGATTCGGGCGAGCAGTACTTC.

The chain employs TRBV30 and TRBJ2-7; maybe TRBD2 (6 bases). Trimming took 0 bases from V and 4 from J, leaving 10 bases between them. The CDR3 is made up of 13 amino acids. Germline assignment: CDR1 GTSNPN and CDR2 SVGIG (reference sequence). CDR3 nucleotides: TGTGCCTGGAGTGTCCGGGGGAATTACGAGCAGTACTTC. Residues: CAWSVRGNYEQYF.

This chain uses TRBV29-1 with TRBJ1-4, with D possibly TRBD1 on 5 matching bases. The CDR3 runs 13 residues. Germline V gene lookup returns CDR1 SQVTM and CDR2 ANQGSEA. The V gene lost 4 bases and the J gene lost 5 bases, with 11 bases spanning the gap. CDR3 sequence (DNA): TGCAGCGTTGGGTGGAGGGGAAATGAAAAACTGTTTTTT. This encodes CSVGWRGNEKLFF.

The chain links TRBV20-1 to TRBJ2-3; D not resolved. Germline-derived CDR1 and CDR2 are DFQATT and SNEGSKA (reference sequence). V was cut by 4 bases and J by 6 bases, with 5 bases left in between. The CDR3 loop spans 10 amino acids. The CDR3 region has the DNA TGCAGTGCTATTTCCGATACGCAGTATTTT. Translated, it gives CSAISDTQYF.

A single count supports this clone. J is TRBJ2-4 and V is TRBV5-1, with 8 bases aligning to TRBD1. Germline-derived CDR1 and CDR2 are SGHRS and YFSETQ. Unmatched junction bases numbered 8, after V lost 4 bases and J lost 2 bases. The CDR3 has 16 residues. The chain's CDR3 is CASSLTGGLSKNIQYF. CDR3 DNA sequence: TGCGCCAGCAGCCTTACAGGGGGTCTGTCCAAAAACATTCAGTACTTC.

This rearrangement joins TRBV18 to TRBJ1-1; 7 bases map to TRBD1. After removal of 3 bases from V and 1 base from J, the junction contained 5 bases not matched to a gene. CDR3 size: 15 residues. Germline loops: CDR1 KGHSH, CDR2 LQKENI. The CDR3 DNA follows: TGTGCCAGCTCACCGTCACAGGGGCGGAACACTGAAGCTTTCTTT. Its protein product is CASSPSQGRNTEAFF.

The genes are TRBV27 and TRBJ2-4; D possibly corresponds to TRBD2 (5 bases). V was clipped by 0 bases and J by 4 bases, with 10 bases between them. This CDR3 has 15 residues. CDR1 and CDR2 from the germline V gene are MNHEY and SMNVEV (reference sequence). CDR3 in amino acids: CASSLSAGGKNIQYF. The CDR3 region has the DNA TGTGCCAGCAGTTTATCGGCAGGAGGAAAAAACATTCAGTACTTC.

This chain links TRBV19 with TRBJ1-1; D may be TRBD1 (5 bases). There are 13 residues in the CDR3. Germline CDR1 and CDR2: LNHDA and SQIVND (reference sequence). Trimming took off 7 bases at V and 1 base at J, with 10 bases between the two ends. Here the CDR3 DNA reads TGTGCCAGTAAAAGGGGCAGGAACACTGAAGCTTTCTTT. It is translated as CASKRGRNTEAFF.

The chain combines TRBV9 with TRBJ1-3, with D uncertain. CDR1 and CDR2 (germline): SGDLS, YYNGEE. The CDR3 is 14 residues long. The germline V and J ends were trimmed by 5 bases and 0 bases, with 9 bases remaining between them. This CDR3 reads CASSFEGSGNTIYF. CDR3 sequence (DNA): TGTGCCAGCAGTTTTGAGGGCTCTGGAAACACCATATATTTT.

This clone was observed a handful of times. V and J are TRBV9 and TRBJ2-2; no firm D call. With 4 bases removed from V and 4 bases from J, the gap between germline ends came to 14 bases. The CDR3 runs to 15 residues. Germline CDR1 reads SGDLS; CDR2 reads YYNGEE. The CDR3 loop is CASSQGSVSTGELFF. The CDR3, as DNA: TGTGCCAGCAGCCAAGGGTCGGTGAGCACCGGGGAGCTGTTTTTT.

The chain has TRBV2 and TRBJ2-7; possible D gene TRBD1, 6 bases. CDR3 length: 14 residues. Germline loops: CDR1 SNHLY, CDR2 FYNNEI. V was clipped by 4 bases and J by 5 bases, with 15 bases between them. This CDR3 is CASSGQGYANEQYF. The CDR3, as DNA: TGTGCCAGCAGTGGGCAGGGGTATGCCAACGAGCAGTACTTC.

CDR3 sequence (DNA): TGTGCCATCAGTGGGGGCGGCTCCGGGGGATACAATGAGCAGTTCTTC. This encodes CAISGGGSGGYNEQFF. The rearrangement joins TRBV10-3 to TRBJ2-1; weak D call: TRBD2 (6 bases). CDR3 length: 16 residues. The ends were cut back, 4 bases at V and 4 bases at J, with 17 bases in the middle. Germline loops: CDR1 ENHRY, CDR2 SYGVKD.

The chain employs TRBV10-2 and TRBJ2-1, with TRBD1 identical over 9 bases. CDR3 size: 16 residues. Germline trimming cut 3 bases from V and 3 bases from J; bases unmatched to any gene: 6. Per the germline V gene, CDR1 is WSHSY and CDR2 is SAAADI. The CDR3 is CASSEWTGALYNEQFF. The CDR3, as DNA: TGCGCCAGCAGTGAATGGACAGGGGCCCTCTACAATGAGCAGTTCTTC.

V usage is TRBV5-6 and J usage is TRBJ1-6; TRBD1 matches at 9 bases. This CDR3 is built from 16 residues. V was clipped by 2 bases and J by 7 bases; unmatched bases: 7. The germline V gene encodes CDR1 SGHDT and CDR2 YYEEEE. The CDR3 here is CASSFTGQGPNSPLHF. CDR3 DNA sequence: TGTGCCAGCAGCTTCACCGGACAGGGGCCGAATTCACCCCTCCACTTT.

The chain uses TRBV28 and TRBJ1-2, with D tentatively TRBD1 (5 bases). This CDR3 has 13 amino acids. Germline-derived CDR1 and CDR2 are MDHEN and SYDVKM. The V end lost 5 bases, the J end lost 7 bases, and 14 bases lay between the germline ends. This CDR3 is CASSPLSRVGYTF. Here the CDR3 DNA reads TGTGCCAGCAGTCCACTTTCCAGGGTTGGCTACACCTTC.